The T cell receptor (beta chain) under discussion was sequenced for a study of blood T cell repertoires in COVID-19. Study-level background: The United States, Italy and Spain were the sources of the acute and convalescent COVID-19 samples.

Using immunoSEQ multiplex PCR, the repertoire was profiled, and TCRdb retains in-frame clones only, with some absent. The data hold over 95,000 clones, with roughly 79% observed a single time. CDR1 is SGHRS and CDR2 is YFSETQ in the germline V gene. The CDR3 totals 17 residues. V lost 4 bases to trimming and J lost 1 base; unmatched junction nucleotides: 6. The rearrangement links TRBV5-1 to TRBJ2-5; 14 bases fit TRBD2. Sequencing was done on a sample of peripheral blood. This receptor was taken from a human donor in a cohort sampled during active COVID-19. CDR3 amino acids: CASSLGTSGGTQETQYF. The CDR3 DNA sequence: TGCGCCAGCAGCCTGGGGACTAGCGGGGGTACCCAAGAGACCCAGTACTTC.